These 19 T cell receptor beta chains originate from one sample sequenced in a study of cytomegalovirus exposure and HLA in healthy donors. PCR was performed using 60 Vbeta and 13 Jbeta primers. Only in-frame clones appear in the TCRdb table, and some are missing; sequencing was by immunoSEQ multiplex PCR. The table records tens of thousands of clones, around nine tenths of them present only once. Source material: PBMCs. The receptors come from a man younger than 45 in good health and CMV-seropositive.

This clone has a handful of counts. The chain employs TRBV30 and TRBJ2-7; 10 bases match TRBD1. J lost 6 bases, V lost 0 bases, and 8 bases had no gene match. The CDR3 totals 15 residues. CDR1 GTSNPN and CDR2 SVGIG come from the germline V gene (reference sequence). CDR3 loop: CAWSVQTGGPSEQYF. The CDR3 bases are TGTGCCTGGAGTGTACAGACAGGGGGCCCGAGCGAGCAGTACTTC.

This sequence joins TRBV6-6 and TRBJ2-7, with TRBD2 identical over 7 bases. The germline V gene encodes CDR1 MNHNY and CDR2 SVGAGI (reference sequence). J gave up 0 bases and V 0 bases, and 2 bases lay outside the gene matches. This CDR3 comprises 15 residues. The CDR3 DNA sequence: TGTGCCAGCAGTTACTCCCGCGGGAGCTCCTACGAGCAGTACTTC. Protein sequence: CASSYSRGSSYEQYF.

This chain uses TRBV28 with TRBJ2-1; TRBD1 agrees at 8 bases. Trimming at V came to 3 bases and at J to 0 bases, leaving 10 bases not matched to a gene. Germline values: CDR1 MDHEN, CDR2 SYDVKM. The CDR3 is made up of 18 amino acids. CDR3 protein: CASSFGGQELSSYNEQFF. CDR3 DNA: TGTGCCAGCAGTTTTGGGGGACAGGAGCTCAGCTCCTACAATGAGCAGTTCTTC.

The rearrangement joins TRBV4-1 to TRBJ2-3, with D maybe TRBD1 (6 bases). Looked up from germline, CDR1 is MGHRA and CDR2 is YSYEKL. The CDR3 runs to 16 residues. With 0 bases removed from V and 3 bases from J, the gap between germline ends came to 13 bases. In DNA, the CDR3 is TGCGCCAGCAGCCAAGACTCAGGGGTAGGAACAGATACGCAGTATTTT. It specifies CASSQDSGVGTDTQYF.

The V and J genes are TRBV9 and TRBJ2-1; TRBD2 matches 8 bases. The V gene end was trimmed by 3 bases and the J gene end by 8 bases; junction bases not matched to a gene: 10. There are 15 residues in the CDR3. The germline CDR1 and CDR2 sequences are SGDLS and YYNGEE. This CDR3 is CASSGKTGGPHEQFF. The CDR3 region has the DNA TGTGCCAGCAGCGGCAAGACGGGAGGGCCCCATGAGCAGTTCTTC.

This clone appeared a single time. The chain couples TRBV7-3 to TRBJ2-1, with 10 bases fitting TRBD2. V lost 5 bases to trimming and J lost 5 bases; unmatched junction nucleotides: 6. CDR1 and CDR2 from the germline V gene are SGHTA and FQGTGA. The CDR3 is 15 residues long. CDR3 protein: CASSRLAGRNNEQFF. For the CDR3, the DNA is TGTGCCAGCAGCAGACTAGCGGGCCGTAACAATGAGCAGTTCTTC.

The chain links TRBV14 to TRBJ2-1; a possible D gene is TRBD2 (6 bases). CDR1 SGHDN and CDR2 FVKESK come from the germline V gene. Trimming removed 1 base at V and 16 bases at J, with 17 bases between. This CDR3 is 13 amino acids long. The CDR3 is CASSQGGLLQPFF. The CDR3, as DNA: TGTGCCAGCAGCCAAGGGGGACTCCTCCAACCCTTCTTC.

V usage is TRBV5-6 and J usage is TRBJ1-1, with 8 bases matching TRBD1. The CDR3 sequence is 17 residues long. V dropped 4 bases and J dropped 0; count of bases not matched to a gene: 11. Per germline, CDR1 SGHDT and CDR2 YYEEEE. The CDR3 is CASSRGSRDRMNTEAFF. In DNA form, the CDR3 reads TGTGCCAGCAGCCGGGGGTCCCGGGACAGGATGAACACTGAAGCTTTCTTT.

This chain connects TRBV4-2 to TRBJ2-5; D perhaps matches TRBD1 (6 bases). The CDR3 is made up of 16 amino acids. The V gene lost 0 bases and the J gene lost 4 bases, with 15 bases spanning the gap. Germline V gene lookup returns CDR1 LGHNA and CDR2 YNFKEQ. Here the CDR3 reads CASSQDMAQGLETQYF. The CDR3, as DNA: TGTGCCAGCAGCCAAGATATGGCACAGGGATTAGAGACCCAGTACTTC.

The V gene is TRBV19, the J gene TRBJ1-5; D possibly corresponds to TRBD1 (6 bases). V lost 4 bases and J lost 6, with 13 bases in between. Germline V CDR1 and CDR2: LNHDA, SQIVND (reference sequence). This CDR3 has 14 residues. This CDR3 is CASSTTGPAQPQHF. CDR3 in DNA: TGTGCCAGTAGTACAACAGGGCCCGCTCAGCCCCAGCATTTT.

In nucleotides, the CDR3 is TGTGCCAGCAGTCCCAGCTCCTACGAGCAGTACTTC. Protein sequence: CASSPSSYEQYF. The chain couples TRBV28 to TRBJ2-7; D unresolved. The V and J ends lost 5 bases and 0 bases respectively, with 5 bases between them. This CDR3 is built from 12 residues. Germline loops: CDR1 MDHEN, CDR2 SYDVKM.

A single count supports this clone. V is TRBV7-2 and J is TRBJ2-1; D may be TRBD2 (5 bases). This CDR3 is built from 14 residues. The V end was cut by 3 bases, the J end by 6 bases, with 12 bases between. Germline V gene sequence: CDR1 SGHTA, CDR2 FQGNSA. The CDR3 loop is CASSFLTGVNEQFF. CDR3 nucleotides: TGTGCCAGCAGCTTCCTCACCGGGGTCAATGAGCAGTTCTTC.

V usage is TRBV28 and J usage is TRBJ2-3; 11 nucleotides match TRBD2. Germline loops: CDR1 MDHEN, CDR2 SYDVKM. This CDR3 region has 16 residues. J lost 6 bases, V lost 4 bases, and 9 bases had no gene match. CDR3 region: CASSSTLAGGWDTQYF. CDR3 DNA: TGTGCCAGCAGTTCTACTCTAGCGGGAGGCTGGGATACGCAGTATTTT.

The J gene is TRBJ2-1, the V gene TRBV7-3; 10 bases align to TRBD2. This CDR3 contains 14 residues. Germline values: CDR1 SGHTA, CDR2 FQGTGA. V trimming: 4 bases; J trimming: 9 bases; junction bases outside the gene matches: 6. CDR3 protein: CASSSLAGASEQFF. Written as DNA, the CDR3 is TGTGCCAGCAGCTCCCTAGCGGGAGCCAGTGAGCAGTTCTTC.

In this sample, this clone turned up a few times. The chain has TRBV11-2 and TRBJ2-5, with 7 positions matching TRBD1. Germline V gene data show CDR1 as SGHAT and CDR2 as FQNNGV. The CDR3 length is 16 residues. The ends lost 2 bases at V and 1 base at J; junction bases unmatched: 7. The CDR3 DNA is TGTGCCAGCAGCTTAATTTCTAGGGGGCTCCAAGAGACCCAGTACTTC. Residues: CASSLISRGLQETQYF.

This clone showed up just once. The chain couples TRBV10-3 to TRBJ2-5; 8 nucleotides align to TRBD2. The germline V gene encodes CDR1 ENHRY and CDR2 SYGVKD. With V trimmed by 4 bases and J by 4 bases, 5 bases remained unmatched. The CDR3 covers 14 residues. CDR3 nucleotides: TGTGCCATCAGTGCGGGAGGGCCCTCAGAGACCCAGTACTTC. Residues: CAISAGGPSETQYF.

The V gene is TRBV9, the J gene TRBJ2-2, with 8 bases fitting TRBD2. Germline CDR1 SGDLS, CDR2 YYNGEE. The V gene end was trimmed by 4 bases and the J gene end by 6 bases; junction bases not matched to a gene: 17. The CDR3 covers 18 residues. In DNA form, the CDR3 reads TGTGCCAGCAGCCGATCGGCAGCGGGAGTGTATTCGTCCGGGGAGCTGTTTTTT. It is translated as CASSRSAAGVYSSGELFF.

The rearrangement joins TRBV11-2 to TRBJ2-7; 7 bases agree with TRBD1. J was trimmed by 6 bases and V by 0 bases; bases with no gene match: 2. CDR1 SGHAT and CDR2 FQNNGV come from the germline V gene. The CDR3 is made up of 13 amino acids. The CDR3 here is CASSLDNRGEQYF. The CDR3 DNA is TGTGCCAGCAGCTTAGACAACAGGGGCGAGCAGTACTTC.

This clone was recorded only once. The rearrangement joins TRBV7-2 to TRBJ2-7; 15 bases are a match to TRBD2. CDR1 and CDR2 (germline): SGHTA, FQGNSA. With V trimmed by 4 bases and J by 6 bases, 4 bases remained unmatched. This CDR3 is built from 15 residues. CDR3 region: CASSSGLAGGTEQYF. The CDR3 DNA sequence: TGTGCCAGCAGCTCGGGACTAGCGGGAGGAACCGAGCAGTACTTC.